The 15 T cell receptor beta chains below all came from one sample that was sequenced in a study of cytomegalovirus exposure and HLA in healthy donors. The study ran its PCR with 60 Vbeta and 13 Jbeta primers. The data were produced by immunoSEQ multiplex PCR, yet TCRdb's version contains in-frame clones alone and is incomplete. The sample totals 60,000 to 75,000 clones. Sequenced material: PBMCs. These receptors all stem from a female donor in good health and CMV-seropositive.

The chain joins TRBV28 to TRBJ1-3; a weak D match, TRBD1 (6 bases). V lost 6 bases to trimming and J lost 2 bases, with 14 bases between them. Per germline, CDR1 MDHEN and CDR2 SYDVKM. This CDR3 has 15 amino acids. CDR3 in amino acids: CASRGRDTTGNTIYF. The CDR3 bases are TGTGCCAGCAGAGGCCGGGACACAACTGGAAACACCATATATTTT. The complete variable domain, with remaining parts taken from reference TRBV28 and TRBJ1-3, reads DVKVTQSSRYLVKRTGEKVFLECVQDMDHENMFWYRQDPGLGLRLIYFSYDVKMKEKGDIPEGYSVSREKKERFSLILESASTNQTSMYLCASRGRDTTGNTIYFGEGSWLTVV.

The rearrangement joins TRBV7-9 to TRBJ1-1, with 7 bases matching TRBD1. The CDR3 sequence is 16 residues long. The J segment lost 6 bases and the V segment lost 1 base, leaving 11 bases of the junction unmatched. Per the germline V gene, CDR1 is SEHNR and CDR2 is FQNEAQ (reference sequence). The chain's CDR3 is CASSLVGRDSVAEAFF. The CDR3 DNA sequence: TGTGCCAGCAGCTTAGTTGGTCGGGACAGTGTTGCTGAAGCTTTCTTT.

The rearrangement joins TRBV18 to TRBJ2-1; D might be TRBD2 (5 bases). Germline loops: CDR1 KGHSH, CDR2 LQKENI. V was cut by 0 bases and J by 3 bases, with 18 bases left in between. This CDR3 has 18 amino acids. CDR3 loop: CASSPPSGLLADYNEQFF. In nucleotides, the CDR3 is TGTGCCAGCTCACCACCGAGCGGCCTTCTGGCTGACTACAATGAGCAGTTCTTC.

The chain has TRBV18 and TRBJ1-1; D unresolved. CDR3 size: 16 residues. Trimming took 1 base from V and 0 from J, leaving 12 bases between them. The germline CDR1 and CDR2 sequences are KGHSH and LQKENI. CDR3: CASSPQPGYMNTEAFF. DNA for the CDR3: TGTGCCAGCTCACCACAGCCAGGTTATATGAACACTGAAGCTTTCTTT.

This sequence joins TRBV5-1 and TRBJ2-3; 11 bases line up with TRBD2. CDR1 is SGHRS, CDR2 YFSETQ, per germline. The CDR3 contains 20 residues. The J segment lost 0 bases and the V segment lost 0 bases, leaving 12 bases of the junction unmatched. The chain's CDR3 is CASSLVSGLAGGSSTDTQYF. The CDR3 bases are TGCGCCAGCAGCTTGGTGAGCGGTCTAGCGGGGGGCTCTAGCACAGATACGCAGTATTTT.

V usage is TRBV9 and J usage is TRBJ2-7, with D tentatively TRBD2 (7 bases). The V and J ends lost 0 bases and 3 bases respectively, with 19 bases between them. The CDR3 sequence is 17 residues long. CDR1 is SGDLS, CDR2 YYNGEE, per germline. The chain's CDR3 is CASSVGGGGAPYYEQYF. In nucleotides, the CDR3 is TGTGCCAGCAGCGTAGGAGGCGGGGGCGCCCCCTACTACGAGCAGTACTTC.

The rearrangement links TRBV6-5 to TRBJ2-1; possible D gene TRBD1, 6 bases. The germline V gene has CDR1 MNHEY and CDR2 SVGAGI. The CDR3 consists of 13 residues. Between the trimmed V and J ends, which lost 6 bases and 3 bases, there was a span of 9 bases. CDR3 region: CASSSDSYNEQFF. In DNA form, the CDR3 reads TGTGCCAGCAGCTCGGACAGCTACAATGAGCAGTTCTTC.

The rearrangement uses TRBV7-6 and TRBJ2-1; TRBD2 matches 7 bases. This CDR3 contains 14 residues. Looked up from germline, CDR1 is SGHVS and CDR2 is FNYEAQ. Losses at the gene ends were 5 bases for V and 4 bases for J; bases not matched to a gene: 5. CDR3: CASSPIAGYNEQFF. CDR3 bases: TGTGCCAGCAGCCCCATAGCGGGTTACAATGAGCAGTTCTTC. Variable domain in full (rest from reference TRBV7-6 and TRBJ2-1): GAGVSQSPRYKVTKRGQDVALRCDPISGHVSLYWYRQALGQGPEFLTYFNYEAQQDKSGLPNDRFSAERPEGSISTLTIQRTEQRDSAMYRCASSPIAGYNEQFFGPGTRLTVL.

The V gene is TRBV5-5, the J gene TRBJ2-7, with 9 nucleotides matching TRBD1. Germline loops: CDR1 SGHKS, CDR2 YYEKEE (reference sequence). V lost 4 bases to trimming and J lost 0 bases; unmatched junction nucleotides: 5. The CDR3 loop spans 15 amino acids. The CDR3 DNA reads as TGTGCCAGCAGCGGGGGGACAGGGAACTCCTACGAGCAGTACTTC. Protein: CASSGGTGNSYEQYF.

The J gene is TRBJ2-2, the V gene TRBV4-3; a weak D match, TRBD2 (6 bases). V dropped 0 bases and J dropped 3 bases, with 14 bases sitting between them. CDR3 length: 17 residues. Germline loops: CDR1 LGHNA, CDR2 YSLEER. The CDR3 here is CASSQDPGGGYTGELFF. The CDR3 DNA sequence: TGCGCCAGCAGCCAAGATCCCGGGGGTGGCTACACCGGGGAGCTGTTTTTT.

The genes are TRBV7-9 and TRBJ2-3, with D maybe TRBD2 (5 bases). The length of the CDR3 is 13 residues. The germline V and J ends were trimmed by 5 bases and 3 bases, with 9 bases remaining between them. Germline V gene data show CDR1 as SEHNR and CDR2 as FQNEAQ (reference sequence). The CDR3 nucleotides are TGTGCCAGCAGCCCCTTAGCGACAGATACGCAGTATTTT. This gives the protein CASSPLATDTQYF.

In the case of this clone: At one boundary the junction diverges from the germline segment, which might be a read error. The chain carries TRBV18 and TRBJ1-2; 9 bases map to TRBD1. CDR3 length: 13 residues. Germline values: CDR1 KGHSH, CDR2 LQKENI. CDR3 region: CASSPQGADGYTF. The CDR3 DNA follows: TGTGCCAGCTCCCCACAGGGGGCGGATGGCTACACCTTC.

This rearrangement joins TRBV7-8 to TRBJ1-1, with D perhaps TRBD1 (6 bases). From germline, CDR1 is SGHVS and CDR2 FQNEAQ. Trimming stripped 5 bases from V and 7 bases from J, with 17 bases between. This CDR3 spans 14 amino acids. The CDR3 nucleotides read TGTGCCAGCAGCAAAATGGGGGGGGCCAGTGAAGCTTTCTTT. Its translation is CASSKMGGASEAFF.

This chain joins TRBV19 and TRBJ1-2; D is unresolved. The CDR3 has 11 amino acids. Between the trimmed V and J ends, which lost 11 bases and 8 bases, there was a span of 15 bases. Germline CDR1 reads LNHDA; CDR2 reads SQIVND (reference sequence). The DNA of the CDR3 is TGTGCCGCGTCCCGGCCCGGGGGCTACACCTTC. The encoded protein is CAASRPGGYTF.

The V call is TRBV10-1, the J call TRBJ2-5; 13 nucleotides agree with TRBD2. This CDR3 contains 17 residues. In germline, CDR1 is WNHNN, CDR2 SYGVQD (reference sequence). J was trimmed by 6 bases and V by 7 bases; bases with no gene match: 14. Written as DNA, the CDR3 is TGCGCCAGCAAGCGGTACACTAGCGGGAGGGCCGGGAAGACCCAGTACTTC. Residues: CASKRYTSGRAGKTQYF.